These T cell receptor beta chains were read from a single sample in a study of blood T cell repertoires in COVID-19. Using immunoSEQ multiplex PCR, the repertoire was profiled, and TCRdb retains in-frame clones only, with some absent. Of 90,000 to 100,000 clones in the sample, roughly 84% were seen once. The specimen sequenced was peripheral blood. These receptors were taken from a man between 70 and 80 years old with active or convalescent COVID-19. CDR3s include the opening cysteine and the closing phenylalanine or tryptophan.

cdr3_aa cdr3_length v_call
CASSGRQGAYTGELFF 16 TRBV5-1
CASSLAVRNYEQYF 14 TRBV7-2
CASSQMTGYSNQPQHF 16 TRBV7-2
CASTRQENTEAFF 13 TRBV2
CSASDTAEQYF 11 TRBV20-1
CASHRGQDQPQHF 13 TRBV12-3/TRBV12-4
CASSLAGGAGYTF 13 TRBV9
CASSLFGGNTGELFF 15 TRBV3-1/TRBV3-2
CASSLASGAGRLNEQFF 17 TRBV7-2
CASSVGQGGQPQHF 14 TRBV2
CASTRGQGREGTEAFF 16 TRBV19
CAWVYLGAWSNQPQHF 16 TRBV30
CASSIDRGLDGYTF 14 TRBV7-6
CASSLGGTGQTYEQYF 16 TRBV5-5
CASTLGTDHHTEAFF 15 TRBV28
CANHLLGGGQETQYF 15 TRBV5-1
CASSQVGGSPLHF 13 TRBV3-1/TRBV3-2
CASSLKGSNYGYTF 14 TRBV7-2
CASSLPDRVNYEQYF 15 TRBV7-9
CATSEGANQPQHF 13 TRBV15
CASSFTGTGMNTEAFF 16 TRBV5-1
CASSQGLLGTEAFF 14 TRBV3-1/TRBV3-2
CASSPGTENSPLHF 14 TRBV18
CAWRGGANVLTF 12 TRBV30
CSVEDPDKKLFF 12 TRBV29-1
CASSQDRGQTPTEAFF 16 TRBV18
CASSLSSGGSHEQFF 15 TRBV5-1
CSETRGNGYTF 11 TRBV29-1
CASSPGQGAGETQYF 15 TRBV18
CASRPAGRSSEQFF 14 TRBV6-5
CASSVPTGAGNSPLHF 16 TRBV19
CASSHGKGADQPQHF 15 TRBV4-3
CASSSRLAGSTDTQYF 16 TRBV9
CASNPGQGESPLHF 14 TRBV7-2
CASSQRLAGEKDTQYF 16 TRBV11-2
CSVEDNRQGVATDTQYF 17 TRBV29-1
CASSSGVTYTF 11 TRBV28
CASSLAYRVGTDTQYF 16 TRBV7-2
CASSPGAPSYEQYF 14 TRBV18
CASSLLTADNYGYTF 15 TRBV7-9
CAWNRDRDGYTF 12 TRBV30
CASSFTRDTEAFF 13 TRBV2
CASSFMTDQAFF 12 TRBV28
CASSLGPGGHEQYF 14 TRBV5-6
CAWMDRPNYGYTF 13 TRBV30
CSGTEGTDTQYF 12 TRBV29-1
CASSLGAAFF 10 TRBV13
CSVEDGGATGYNEQFF 16 TRBV29-1
CAWSLQGVRTDTQYF 15 TRBV30
CASSLGAGGDQYF 13 TRBV5-1
CASSVDVAYTEAFF 14 TRBV9
CASSLVSGGDAGYTF 15 TRBV5-6
CASSYRKGQGANEQFF 16 TRBV5-4
CASSQKEGGEKLFF 14 TRBV4-1